A single sample is the source of the 21 T cell receptor beta chains below, sequenced in a study of T-cell memory formation after mild COVID-19. MiXCR, run by TCRdb on the 5' RACE reads, gives a single entry per CDR3 protein. The table lists 100,000 to 150,000 distinct CDR3 sequences, about 5.9% of them singletons. Specimen: PBMCs or a T cell subset sorted from them (not recorded which). These receptors originate from an adult woman who had mild COVID-19 (a few samples of this study predate the infection). Cell type and time point are not known.

This clonotype was seen a few times. The chain combines TRBV18 with TRBJ1-2; 7 bases map to TRBD1. Germline assignment: CDR1 KGHSH and CDR2 LQKENI. CDR3 length equals 14 residues. Trimming took 3 bases from V and 5 from J; bases not matched to a gene: 6. This CDR3 reads CASSPPGTEYGYTF. CDR3 bases: TGTGCCAGCTCACCCCCCGGGACAGAGTATGGCTACACCTTC.

This clonotype was detected only a few times. This sequence joins TRBV3-1 and TRBJ2-7; D is unresolved. Germline CDR1 LGHDT, CDR2 YNNKEL (reference sequence). V lost 1 base and J 0 bases, leaving 10 bases between the germline ends. CDR3 length equals 15 residues. This chain's CDR3 is CASSQVAVSSYEQYF. The CDR3 nucleotides are TGTGCCAGCAGCCAAGTAGCAGTTAGCTCCTACGAGCAGTACTTC.

This clonotype occurred many times. This sequence joins TRBV2 and TRBJ2-3, with D unclear. The CDR3 is 12 amino acids. The germline V gene encodes CDR1 SNHLY and CDR2 FYNNEI. The germline V and J ends were trimmed by 5 bases and 3 bases, with 6 bases remaining between them. CDR3 DNA sequence: TGTGCCAGCAGTTCCTTTACAGATACGCAGTATTTT. Protein: CASSSFTDTQYF.

In this sample, this clonotype turned up a few times. This chain joins TRBV7-9 and TRBJ2-7, with D perhaps TRBD1 or TRBD2 (5 bases each). The CDR3 is 14 amino acids. V was shortened by 2 bases and J by 4 bases, with 12 bases between the two germline ends. The germline V gene has CDR1 SEHNR and CDR2 FQNEAQ (reference sequence). CDR3 sequence reads: CASSLMQGPYEQYF. In DNA, the CDR3 is TGTGCCAGCAGCTTAATGCAGGGACCATACGAGCAGTACTTC.

This clonotype was seen at least ten times. This chain links TRBV6-2 or TRBV6-3 with TRBJ1-1; 7 bases are a match to TRBD1. J was trimmed by 5 bases and V by 4 bases; bases with no gene match: 7. The CDR3 consists of 14 residues. The germline V gene has CDR1 MNHEY and CDR2 SVGEGT. The CDR3 loop is CASSSGQILTEAFF. The CDR3, as DNA: TGTGCCAGCAGTTCGGGACAGATCTTAACTGAAGCTTTCTTT.

CDR3 residues: CAWSGLAGASEQFF. In DNA form, the CDR3 reads TGTGCCTGGAGTGGGCTAGCGGGAGCCAGTGAGCAGTTCTTC. The chain recombines TRBV30 with TRBJ2-1, with 10 bases matching TRBD2. CDR3 length: 14 residues. The junction had 6 bases not matched to a gene; V was cut back by 1 base and J by 9 bases. The germline CDR1 and CDR2 sequences are GTSNPN and SVGIG (reference sequence).

This clonotype turned up a few times. In nucleotides, the CDR3 is TGTGCCAGCAGCTTGGAGGGCTACTCCTACAATGAGCAGTTCTTC. As protein: CASSLEGYSYNEQFF. This chain joins TRBV11-2 and TRBJ2-1; maybe TRBD2 (6 bases). Looked up from germline, CDR1 is SGHAT and CDR2 is FQNNGV. V was clipped by 3 bases and J by 0 bases, with 9 bases between them. This CDR3 contains 15 residues.

This clonotype came up a few times. The genes are TRBV12-3 or TRBV12-4 and TRBJ2-5; 8 bases align to TRBD2. There are 15 residues in the CDR3. V lost 6 bases, J lost 5 bases, and 11 bases stayed unmatched. The CDR3 DNA reads as TGTGCCAGCAGCGGCGAGCGGGGGTCCTGGGAGACCCAGTACTTC. It specifies CASSGERGSWETQYF.

The chain uses TRBV12-3 or TRBV12-4 and TRBJ2-2; 12 bases fit TRBD2. V was clipped by 3 bases and J by 4 bases; unmatched bases: 9. This CDR3 has 18 residues. The CDR3 sequence: CASSFYPSGGAVTGELFF. The DNA of the CDR3 is TGTGCCAGCAGTTTTTATCCTAGCGGGGGGGCCGTCACCGGGGAGCTGTTTTTT.

This clonotype was counted at least ten times. The chain couples TRBV7-9 to TRBJ2-1; the D gene is possibly TRBD1 (6 bases). CDR1 is SEHNR, CDR2 FQNEAQ, per germline (reference sequence). This CDR3 has 15 amino acids. With 1 base removed from V and 1 base from J, the gap between germline ends came to 8 bases. CDR3 protein: CASSLGGLSYNEQFF. The DNA for the CDR3 is TGTGCCAGCAGCTTAGGGGGGCTTTCCTACAATGAGCAGTTCTTC.

This chain joins TRBV9 and TRBJ1-1; 7 positions match TRBD1. Trimming removed 5 bases from V and 1 base from J; junction bases left unmatched: 5. Germline V CDR1 and CDR2: SGDLS, YYNGEE. This CDR3 has 14 amino acids. CDR3 sequence (DNA): TGTGCCAGCAGTGGGGACAGTTGGAACACTGAAGCTTTCTTT. It encodes CASSGDSWNTEAFF.

This clonotype turned up a few times. The chain joins TRBV6-5 to TRBJ1-4; D remains unclear. The CDR3 loop spans 15 amino acids. Germline values: CDR1 MNHEY, CDR2 SVGAGI. With 2 bases removed from V and 7 bases from J, the gap between germline ends came to 14 bases. CDR3: CASSYQVGAGEKLFF. The CDR3 nucleotides read TGTGCCAGCAGTTACCAGGTGGGAGCAGGTGAAAAACTGTTTTTT.

For the CDR3, the DNA is TGCAGTGCTAGGGGCACCGACAGAGATAATTCACCCCTCCACTTT. Translation gives CSARGTDRDNSPLHF. The chain uses TRBV20-1 and TRBJ1-6; TRBD1 is a possible D gene (5 bases). Germline V lookup: CDR1 DFQATT, CDR2 SNEGSKA (reference sequence). The CDR3 has 15 amino acids. Trimming shortened V by 3 bases and J by 5 bases, and 14 bases separated the two germline ends.

A few counts support this clonotype. The J gene is TRBJ1-1, the V gene TRBV25-1; 9 bases are a match to TRBD1. Germline CDR1 and CDR2: MGHDK and SYGVNS. The J segment lost 4 bases and the V segment lost 4 bases, leaving 4 bases of the junction unmatched. The CDR3 is 14 residues long. CDR3 DNA: TGTGCCAGCAGTGCCGGGACAGGGTCCACTGAAGCTTTCTTT. Its protein product is CASSAGTGSTEAFF.

This clonotype was seen ten or more times. The CDR3 DNA reads TGTGCCAGCAGTTTTGGAGGGAGGGGCTACGAGCAGTACTTC. Translated: CASSFGGRGYEQYF. This chain joins TRBV12-3 or TRBV12-4 and TRBJ2-7, with 7 positions matching TRBD2. This CDR3 is built from 14 residues. J gave up 3 bases and V 3 bases, and 5 bases lay outside the gene matches.

The V gene is TRBV5-8, the J gene TRBJ2-1; 7 nucleotides align to TRBD2. Unmatched junction bases numbered 4, after V lost 4 bases and J lost 0 bases. The CDR3 loop spans 15 amino acids. Germline lookup yields CDR1 SGHTS and CDR2 YDEGEE. CDR3 region: CASSIGGSSYNEQFF. The CDR3 nucleotides are TGTGCCAGCAGCATCGGCGGGAGCTCCTACAATGAGCAGTTCTTC.

This clonotype turned up a few times. The chain uses TRBV19 and TRBJ2-7; 7 bases map to TRBD1. This CDR3 has 14 residues. The J segment lost 1 base and the V segment lost 3 bases, leaving 3 bases of the junction unmatched. Germline assignment: CDR1 LNHDA and CDR2 SQIVND (reference sequence). CDR3 sequence (DNA): TGTGCCAGTAGTATTGGGACAGCGTCCTACGAGCAGTACTTC. As protein: CASSIGTASYEQYF.

DNA of the CDR3: TGCGCCAGCAGCTTGAGGCGGGGATTTTACAATGAGCAGTTCTTC. Protein product: CASSLRRGFYNEQFF. V and J are TRBV5-1 and TRBJ2-1; the D gene is possibly TRBD2 (6 bases). The CDR3 runs 15 residues. Trimming took off 1 base at V and 4 bases at J, with 12 bases between the two ends. From germline, CDR1 is SGHRS and CDR2 YFSETQ.

This clonotype was seen repeatedly, ten times or more. V is TRBV5-6 and J is TRBJ2-1; TRBD1 matches 9 bases. The CDR3 runs to 16 residues. Germline CDR1 SGHDT, CDR2 YYEEEE. Trimming at V came to 0 bases and at J to 7 bases, leaving 8 bases not matched to a gene. The CDR3 loop reads CASSLVGTGSLNEQFF. The CDR3 coding sequence is TGTGCCAGCAGCTTGGTCGGGACAGGGTCTTTGAATGAGCAGTTCTTC. Full variable domain (remainder filled in from reference TRBV5-6 and TRBJ2-1): DAGVTQSPTHLIKTRGQQVTLRCSPKSGHDTVSWYQQALGQGPQFIFQYYEEEERQRGNFPDRFSGHQFPNYSSELNVNALLLGDSALYLCASSLVGTGSLNEQFFGPGTRLTVL.

This clonotype was seen repeatedly, ten times or more. The gene calls are TRBV18 and TRBJ2-3; TRBD2 matches 11 bases. This CDR3 region has 14 residues. Trimming took 2 bases from V and 5 from J; bases not matched to a gene: 0. Germline values: CDR1 KGHSH, CDR2 LQKENI. This CDR3 is CASSPGLAGDTQYF. CDR3 DNA sequence: TGTGCCAGCTCACCAGGACTAGCGGGAGATACGCAGTATTTT.

Ten or more counts support this clonotype. The CDR3 protein is CASRRASGDEQYF. CDR3 sequence (DNA): TGTGCCAGCCGGCGGGCTAGCGGAGACGAGCAGTACTTC. The chain recombines TRBV6-2 or TRBV6-3 with TRBJ2-7; 7 bases map to TRBD2. The germline V gene encodes CDR1 MNHEY and CDR2 SVGEGT. CDR3 length: 13 residues. With V trimmed by 8 bases and J by 5 bases, 9 bases remained unmatched.